The clone carrying this T cell receptor (beta chain) was counted once. This table comes from immunoSEQ multiplex PCR, and its TCRdb copy is limited to in-frame clones, with some not included. The data contain some 170,000 clones, approximately 86% of them seen just once; the ten biggest clones take up 1.6%. V dropped 3 bases and J dropped 5; count of bases not matched to a gene: 6. The CDR3 is 15 amino acids. The germline V gene has CDR1 SGHTA and CDR2 FQGNSA. This entry belongs to a study of blood T cell repertoires in COVID-19. The genes are TRBV7-2 and TRBJ2-1, with TRBD2 matching over 8 bases. Sequences were obtained from peripheral blood. This sequence originates from a woman in her forties or fifties with acute or convalescent COVID-19. For the CDR3, the DNA is TGTGCCAGCAGCTTCGGCGGGAGGCGTGACAATGAGCAGTTCTTC. This sequence encodes CASSFGGRRDNEQFF.